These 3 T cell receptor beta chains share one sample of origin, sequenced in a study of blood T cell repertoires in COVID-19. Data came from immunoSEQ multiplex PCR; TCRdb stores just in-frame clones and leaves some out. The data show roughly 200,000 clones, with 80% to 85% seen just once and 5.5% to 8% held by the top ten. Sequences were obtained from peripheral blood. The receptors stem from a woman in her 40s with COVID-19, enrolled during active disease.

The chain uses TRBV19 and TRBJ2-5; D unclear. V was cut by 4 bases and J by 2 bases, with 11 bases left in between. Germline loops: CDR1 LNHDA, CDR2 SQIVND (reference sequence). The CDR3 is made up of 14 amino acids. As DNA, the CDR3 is TGTGCCAGTAGTAGCACAGCCATACAAGAGACCCAGTACTTC. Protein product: CASSSTAIQETQYF.

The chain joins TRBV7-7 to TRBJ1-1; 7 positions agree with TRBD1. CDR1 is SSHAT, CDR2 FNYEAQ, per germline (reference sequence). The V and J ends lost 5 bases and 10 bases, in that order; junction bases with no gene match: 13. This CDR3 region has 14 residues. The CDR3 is CASSPWDSRARAFF. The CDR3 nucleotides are TGTGCCAGCAGCCCTTGGGACAGCCGTGCTCGAGCTTTCTTT.

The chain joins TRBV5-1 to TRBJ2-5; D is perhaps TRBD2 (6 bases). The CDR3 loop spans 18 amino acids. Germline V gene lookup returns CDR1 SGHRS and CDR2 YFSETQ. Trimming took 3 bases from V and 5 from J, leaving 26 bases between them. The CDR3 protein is CASSSGPLEGRSWETQYF. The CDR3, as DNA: TGCGCCAGCAGCTCGGGGCCTCTCGAGGGGAGGAGTTGGGAGACCCAGTACTTC.